One and the same sample provided the 16 T cell receptor beta chains below, sequenced in a study of cytomegalovirus exposure and HLA in healthy donors. In the PCR, 60 Vbeta and 13 Jbeta primers were used. Profiling relied on immunoSEQ multiplex PCR, and the TCRdb table lists in-frame clones only, not all of them. The table has over 100,000 clones, around 73% seen once; the top ten hold 8.4%. The sample consisted of PBMCs. Receptors originate from a man aged 35-49 years in good health and CMV-seronegative.

J is TRBJ1-4 and V is TRBV18; possible D gene TRBD1, 5 bases. This CDR3 has 14 residues. Germline CDR1 reads KGHSH; CDR2 reads LQKENI. The ends were cut back, 3 bases at V and 5 bases at J, with 10 bases in the middle. Here the CDR3 DNA reads TGTGCCAGCTCACCTGGGGCAGGAAATGAAAAACTGTTTTTT. Amino acid sequence: CASSPGAGNEKLFF.

The CDR3 sequence: CASSLDRASDTQYF. The CDR3, as DNA: TGTGCCAGCAGCTTAGACAGGGCATCAGATACGCAGTATTTT. This chain joins TRBV7-9 and TRBJ2-3, with D perhaps matching TRBD1 (6 bases). CDR3 size: 14 residues. V lost 1 base to trimming and J lost 4 bases, with 9 bases between them. The germline gives CDR1 SEHNR, CDR2 FQNEAQ (reference sequence).

This clone showed up just a few times. This sequence joins TRBV10-3 and TRBJ1-1, with D possibly being TRBD1 (6 bases). V lost 4 bases to trimming and J lost 0 bases, with 9 bases between them. There are 14 residues in the CDR3. CDR1 and CDR2 from the germline V gene are ENHRY and SYGVKD. CDR3 residues: CAISVGGLNTEAFF. The CDR3 DNA reads as TGTGCCATCAGTGTTGGGGGCCTGAACACTGAAGCTTTCTTT.

The chain's CDR3 is CASSFFPLWTGQGFSGTEAFF. CDR3 sequence (DNA): TGTGCCAGCAGTTTTTTCCCCCTTTGGACGGGACAGGGCTTTTCAGGTACTGAAGCTTTCTTT. J is TRBJ1-1 and V is TRBV28; 9 bases agree with TRBD1. Germline CDR1 MDHEN, CDR2 SYDVKM. Losses at the gene ends were 3 bases for V and 5 bases for J; bases not matched to a gene: 25. This CDR3 has 21 residues. Together with reference TRBV28 and TRBJ1-1, the CDR3 gives the full variable domain: DVKVTQSSRYLVKRTGEKVFLECVQDMDHENMFWYRQDPGLGLRLIYFSYDVKMKEKGDIPEGYSVSREKKERFSLILESASTNQTSMYLCASSFFPLWTGQGFSGTEAFFGQGTRLTVV.

This clone was seen a few times. This sequence joins TRBV5-6 and TRBJ1-1; the D gene is possibly TRBD1 (6 bases). CDR1 is SGHDT and CDR2 is YYEEEE in the germline V gene. The CDR3 has 15 residues. The germline V and J ends were trimmed by 4 bases and 0 bases, with 13 bases remaining between them. The CDR3, as DNA: TGTGCCAGCAGCGCGCGACAGGCGCTGAACACTGAAGCTTTCTTT. This gives the protein CASSARQALNTEAFF.

The gene calls are TRBV9 and TRBJ2-3; 10 bases fit TRBD1. The CDR3 sequence is 15 residues long. With 2 bases clipped from V and 3 bases from J, the junction kept 3 bases outside the gene matches. CDR1 and CDR2 (germline): SGDLS, YYNGEE. CDR3 protein: CASSVTGGKTDTQYF. CDR3 coding DNA: TGTGCCAGCAGCGTGACAGGGGGCAAGACAGATACGCAGTATTTT.

V and J are TRBV7-9 and TRBJ1-3; D unresolved. Trimming took off 3 bases at V and 4 bases at J, with 4 bases between the two ends. This CDR3 comprises 12 residues. Germline CDR1 SEHNR, CDR2 FQNEAQ (reference sequence). The CDR3 spells CASSLEGNTIYF. In DNA, the CDR3 is TGTGCCAGCAGCTTGGAGGGAAACACCATATATTTT. Filled out from reference TRBV7-9 and TRBJ1-3, the complete variable domain reads DTGVSQNPRHKITKRGQNVTFRCDPISEHNRLYWYRQTLGQGPEFLTYFQNEAQLEKSRLLSDRFSAERPKGSFSTLEIQRTEQGDSAMYLCASSLEGNTIYFGEGSWLTVV.

The V gene is TRBV5-4, the J gene TRBJ1-2; TRBD1 aligns across 10 bases. V shed 4 bases and J 0 bases; nucleotides not matched to a gene: 6. Germline-derived CDR1 and CDR2 are SGHNT and YYREEE (reference sequence). CDR3 size: 16 residues. CDR3 DNA: TGTGCCAGCAGCGTGGGACAGGGGTATACTAACTATGGCTACACCTTC. Amino acids: CASSVGQGYTNYGYTF.

This clone was observed a handful of times. This chain links TRBV7-8 with TRBJ1-3; 8 bases agree with TRBD1. Germline lookup yields CDR1 SGHVS and CDR2 FQNEAQ. J lost 5 bases, V lost 5 bases, and 8 bases had no gene match. The CDR3 is 15 residues long. The CDR3 here is CASSALQGERNTIYF. CDR3 bases: TGTGCCAGCAGCGCCCTACAGGGGGAAAGAAACACCATATATTTT.

The V and J genes are TRBV19 and TRBJ1-5; 9 positions agree with TRBD1. The V segment lost 5 bases and the J segment 4 bases; nucleotides outside the gene matches: 3. This CDR3 contains 14 residues. The germline gives CDR1 LNHDA, CDR2 SQIVND (reference sequence). CDR3 nucleotides: TGTGCCAGTAGTCGACAGGGGGGGAATCAGCCCCAGCATTTT. Its protein is CASSRQGGNQPQHF.

V and J are TRBV5-1 and TRBJ1-4; D not certain. Trimming removed 6 bases from V and 6 bases from J, with 15 bases in between. This CDR3 spans 14 amino acids. Germline V gene sequence: CDR1 SGHRS, CDR2 YFSETQ. CDR3 bases: TGCGCCAGCACCCCGGCGGGAGAACATGAAAAACTGTTTTTT. Its translation is CASTPAGEHEKLFF. The full variable domain, in which reference TRBV5-1 and TRBJ1-4 provide the parts outside the CDR3, is KAGVTQTPRYLIKTRGQQVTLSCSPISGHRSVSWYQQTPGQGLQFLFEYFSETQRNKGNFPGRFSGRQFSNSRSEMNVSTLELGDSALYLCASTPAGEHEKLFFGSGTQLSVL.

This clone was seen only once. This chain joins TRBV2 and TRBJ2-7; 11 bases are a match to TRBD2. The CDR3 contains 14 residues. Losses at the gene ends were 5 bases for V and 6 bases for J; bases not matched to a gene: 6. Germline CDR1 reads SNHLY; CDR2 reads FYNNEI. The CDR3 is CASSITGTSGEQYF. The CDR3 DNA reads TGTGCCAGCAGTATCACCGGGACTAGCGGCGAGCAGTACTTC.

This chain's CDR3 is CASSLGGRGEEQYF. CDR3 coding DNA: TGTGCCAGCAGCTTAGGTGGCAGGGGGGAAGAGCAGTACTTC. The J gene is TRBJ2-7, the V gene TRBV7-9; D may be TRBD1 (7 bases). This CDR3 region has 14 residues. Trimming left V 1 base short and J 7 bases short, with 14 bases between. Looked up from germline, CDR1 is SEHNR and CDR2 is FQNEAQ (reference sequence).

The chain links TRBV5-4 to TRBJ2-7, with D perhaps TRBD1 (5 bases). The germline gives CDR1 SGHNT, CDR2 YYREEE (reference sequence). Trimming took off 0 bases at V and 5 bases at J, with 12 bases between the two ends. The CDR3 contains 14 residues. CDR3 nucleotides: TGTGCCAGCAGCTTGGGGACCCCAGGGCACGAGCAGTACTTC. Translation: CASSLGTPGHEQYF.

The V gene is TRBV6-1, the J gene TRBJ2-7; tentative D call: TRBD2 (6 bases). Germline V gene lookup returns CDR1 MNHNS and CDR2 SASEGT. The CDR3 has 14 amino acids. The V and J ends lost 0 bases and 3 bases respectively, with 9 bases between them. CDR3: CASSEASGFYEQYF. The CDR3, as DNA: TGTGCCAGCAGTGAAGCTAGCGGCTTCTACGAGCAGTACTTC.

This clone was detected only a few times. V is TRBV7-9 and J is TRBJ2-1; D is unclear. There are 16 residues in the CDR3. Germline-derived CDR1 and CDR2 are SEHNR and FQNEAQ (reference sequence). The germline V and J ends were trimmed by 0 bases and 5 bases, with 14 bases remaining between them. CDR3 in amino acids: CASSLARPAPNNEQFF. DNA of the CDR3: TGTGCCAGCAGCTTAGCCCGACCAGCGCCTAACAATGAGCAGTTCTTC.